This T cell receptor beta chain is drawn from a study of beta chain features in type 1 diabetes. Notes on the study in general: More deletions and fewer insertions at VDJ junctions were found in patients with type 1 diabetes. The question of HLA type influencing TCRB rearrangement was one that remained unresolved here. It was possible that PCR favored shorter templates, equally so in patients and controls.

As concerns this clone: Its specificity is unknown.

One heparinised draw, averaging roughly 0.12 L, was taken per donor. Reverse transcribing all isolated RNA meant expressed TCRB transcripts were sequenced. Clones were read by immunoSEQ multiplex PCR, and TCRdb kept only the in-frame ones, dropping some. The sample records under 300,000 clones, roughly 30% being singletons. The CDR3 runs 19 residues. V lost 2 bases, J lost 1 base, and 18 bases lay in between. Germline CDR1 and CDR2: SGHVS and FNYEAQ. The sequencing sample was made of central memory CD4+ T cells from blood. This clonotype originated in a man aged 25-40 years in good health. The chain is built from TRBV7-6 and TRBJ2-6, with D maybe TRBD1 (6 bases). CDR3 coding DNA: TGTGCCAGCAGCTTAAATACAGGGCAAATGGGGTCTGGGGCCAACGTCCTGACTTTC. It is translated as CASSLNTGQMGSGANVLTF.